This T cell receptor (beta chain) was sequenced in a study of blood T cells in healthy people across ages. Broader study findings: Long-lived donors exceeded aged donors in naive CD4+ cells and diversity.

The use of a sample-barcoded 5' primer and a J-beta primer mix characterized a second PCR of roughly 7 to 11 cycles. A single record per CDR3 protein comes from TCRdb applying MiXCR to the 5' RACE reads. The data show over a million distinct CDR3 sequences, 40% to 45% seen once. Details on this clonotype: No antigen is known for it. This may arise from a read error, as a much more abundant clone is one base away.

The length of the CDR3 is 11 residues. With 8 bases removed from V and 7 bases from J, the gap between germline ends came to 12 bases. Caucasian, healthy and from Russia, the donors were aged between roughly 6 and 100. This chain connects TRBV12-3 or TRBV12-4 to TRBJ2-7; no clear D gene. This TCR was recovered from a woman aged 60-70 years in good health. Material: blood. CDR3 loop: CASAALNEQYF. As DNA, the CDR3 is TGTGCCAGCGCAGCACTGAATGAGCAGTACTTC.